Shown below are 31 T cell receptor beta chains from a single sample sequenced in a study of shared clonotypes between healthy human individuals. The table came from immunoSEQ multiplex PCR; TCRdb's copy has only in-frame clones and leaves some out. This table holds 600,000 to 750,000 clones, roughly 72% found once. The material sequenced was memory CD4+ T cells sorted from blood. As for subset: CD45RA-negative fraction. Receptor source: a woman between 25 and 40 years old in good health.

The table lists this clone with a few counts. CDR3 bases: TGTGCCACCAGCAGAACAGGGGGCGTAGATACGCAGTATTTT. Translation gives CATSRTGGVDTQYF. J is TRBJ2-3 and V is TRBV15; 9 nucleotides match TRBD1. Germline-derived CDR1 and CDR2 are LNHNV and YYDKDF (reference sequence). This CDR3 is built from 14 residues. Trimming at V came to 2 bases and at J to 5 bases, leaving 2 bases not matched to a gene.

V gene TRBV4-2 combines with J gene TRBJ2-7; D gene uncertain. V shed 1 base and J shed 3 bases, with 16 bases lying between them. CDR1 and CDR2 from the germline V gene are LGHNA and YNFKEQ. The CDR3 sequence is 16 residues long. The CDR3 loop reads CASSQGSYRANYEQYF. DNA for the CDR3: TGTGCCAGCAGCCAAGGAAGTTATCGGGCTAACTACGAGCAGTACTTC.

The V call is TRBV28, the J call TRBJ1-4, with a tentative D call TRBD1 (5 bases). Germline-derived CDR1 and CDR2 are MDHEN and SYDVKM. Trimming removed 6 bases from V and 6 bases from J, with 20 bases in between. This CDR3 has 16 amino acids. Written as DNA, the CDR3 is TGTGCCAGCAGCAACAGTTTGGGTCGGGGGGATGAAAAACTGTTTTTT. It is translated as CASSNSLGRGDEKLFF.

At least ten counts were recorded for this clone. The chain links TRBV6-5 to TRBJ1-2, with D possibly being TRBD1 (6 bases). V dropped 5 bases and J dropped 4 bases, with 17 bases sitting between them. Germline CDR1 reads MNHEY; CDR2 reads SVGAGI. The CDR3 extends over 15 amino acids. For the CDR3, the DNA is TGTGCCAGCAGTGTTCACTCGACAGGCCTCTATGGCTACACCTTC. It yields the protein CASSVHSTGLYGYTF.

This sequence joins TRBV7-8 and TRBJ1-3; the match to TRBD1 covers 10 bases. V shed 4 bases, J shed 1 base, and the junction held 4 bases outside the gene matches. In germline, CDR1 is SGHVS, CDR2 FQNEAQ. There are 16 residues in the CDR3. In DNA form, the CDR3 reads TGTGCCAGCAGCTATGGGGACAGGGGATCTGGAAACACCATATATTTT. Amino acids: CASSYGDRGSGNTIYF.

The rearrangement links TRBV28 to TRBJ1-5; 8 bases line up with TRBD1. With 2 bases clipped from V and 7 bases from J, the junction kept 4 bases outside the gene matches. The CDR3 sequence is 14 residues long. Looked up from germline, CDR1 is MDHEN and CDR2 is SYDVKM. The CDR3 region has the DNA TGTGCCAGCAGTTTAGGACAGGGCCACCAGCCCCAGCATTTT. It translates to CASSLGQGHQPQHF.

This clone was seen once. In the same sample, other DNA sequences code for this CDR3. J is TRBJ2-5 and V is TRBV5-1, with 9 bases matching TRBD1. J lost 4 bases, V lost 0 bases, and 1 base had no gene match. Germline V gene data show CDR1 as SGHRS and CDR2 as YFSETQ. The CDR3 length is 14 residues. CDR3 protein: CASSLGQGGETQYF. CDR3 coding DNA: TGCGCCAGCAGCTTGGGACAGGGGGGAGAGACCCAGTACTTC.

This clone was observed a few times. This sequence joins TRBV21-1 and TRBJ1-2; the D call TRBD1 from the table was never checked on the DNA. TRBV21-1 is noted as a pseudogene. The CDR3 contains 15 residues. As DNA, the CDR3 is TGTGCCAGCAGCAAAATCTGGGACAGGGGACATGGCTACACCTTC. This encodes CASSKIWDRGHGYTF.

The V gene is TRBV11-3, the J gene TRBJ2-1; a weak D match, TRBD2 (6 bases). V was clipped by 8 bases and J by 8 bases, with 16 bases between them. CDR3 length: 13 amino acids. Germline-derived CDR1 and CDR2 are SGHNT and YENEEA. CDR3 sequence: CASASGGGDEQFF. CDR3 coding DNA: TGTGCCAGCGCATCCGGGGGTGGCGATGAGCAGTTCTTC.

CDR3 in DNA: TGTGCCAGCAGCTTGTGGACACCGGGACAGTCGAGCTACGAGCAGTACTTC. Translating gives CASSLWTPGQSSYEQYF. V usage is TRBV5-6 and J usage is TRBJ2-7; 7 positions agree with TRBD1. Germline-derived CDR1 and CDR2 are SGHDT and YYEEEE. Trimming removed 1 base from V and 3 bases from J; junction bases left unmatched: 13. The CDR3 covers 17 residues.

The chain is built from TRBV6-5 and TRBJ2-1; D might be TRBD1 or TRBD2, each matching 5 bases. The length of the CDR3 is 12 residues. The germline V gene has CDR1 MNHEY and CDR2 SVGAGI. The ends were cut back, 7 bases at V and 14 bases at J, with 18 bases in the middle. The CDR3 is CASTYEGTGKFF. Written as DNA, the CDR3 is TGTGCCAGCACATACGAGGGGACCGGGAAGTTCTTC.

The chain links TRBV11-3 to TRBJ2-1, with 8 bases fitting TRBD1. After removal of 0 bases from V and 6 bases from J, the junction contained 13 bases not matched to a gene. CDR1 and CDR2 (germline): SGHNT, YENEEA. The CDR3 length is 18 residues. Written as DNA, the CDR3 is TGTGCCAGCAGCTTAGATGCAGGACAGGGCTCCTACGGCAATGAGCAGTTCTTC. This sequence encodes CASSLDAGQGSYGNEQFF.

V is TRBV7-9 and J is TRBJ1-5; TRBD1 matches 10 bases. Germline V gene data show CDR1 as SEHNR and CDR2 as FQNEAQ (reference sequence). The CDR3 totals 17 residues. The V and J ends lost 2 bases and 0 bases, in that order; junction bases with no gene match: 4. CDR3 protein: CASSLPGTGDSNQPQHF. The CDR3 region has the DNA TGTGCCAGCAGCTTACCCGGGACAGGGGATAGCAATCAGCCCCAGCATTTT.

The CDR3 DNA is TGCGCCAGCAGCCCCGGAGCCAGCGGGAGAAGCGAGACCCAGTACTTC. This encodes CASSPGASGRSETQYF. This sequence joins TRBV5-1 and TRBJ2-5; TRBD2 matches 8 bases. Germline values: CDR1 SGHRS, CDR2 YFSETQ. V dropped 4 bases and J dropped 5; count of bases not matched to a gene: 13. This CDR3 has 16 amino acids.

The rearrangement links TRBV20-1 to TRBJ2-1; no clear D. V lost 3 bases, J lost 5 bases, and 2 bases lay in between. Germline CDR1 DFQATT, CDR2 SNEGSKA (reference sequence). The length of the CDR3 is 10 residues. The DNA for the CDR3 is TGCAGTGCTAGTAACAATGAGCAGTTCTTC. It encodes CSASNNEQFF.

The chain links TRBV19 to TRBJ2-4; the D gene is possibly TRBD2 (5 bases). The CDR3 is made up of 14 amino acids. Trimming cost V 4 bases and J 5 bases, with 12 bases left between them. In germline, CDR1 is LNHDA, CDR2 SQIVND (reference sequence). DNA of the CDR3: TGTGCCAGTAGTAACCGCGCGGGCCAAAACATTCAGTACTTC. Protein sequence: CASSNRAGQNIQYF.

The CDR3: CASSKGLVSYNEQFF. In DNA, the CDR3 is TGTGCCAGCAGTAAGGGACTGGTCTCCTACAATGAGCAGTTCTTC. This rearrangement joins TRBV6-1 to TRBJ2-1; tentative D call: TRBD2 (6 bases). This CDR3 has 15 residues. CDR1 and CDR2 (germline): MNHNS, SASEGT. Trimming took off 5 bases at V and 0 bases at J, with 11 bases between the two ends.

This chain's CDR3 is CASSYNRRGGDQGEKLFF. In DNA, the CDR3 is TGCGCCAGCAGCTACAATAGGCGCGGGGGGGATCAAGGAGAAAAACTGTTTTTT. The chain has TRBV5-1 and TRBJ1-4; tentative D call: TRBD1 (5 bases). Germline V CDR1 and CDR2: SGHRS, YFSETQ. Deletions cut 3 bases from V and 8 bases from J, with 26 bases between. The CDR3 totals 18 residues. The full variable domain, its missing parts supplied by reference TRBV5-1 and TRBJ1-4, is KAGVTQTPRYLIKTRGQQVTLSCSPISGHRSVSWYQQTPGQGLQFLFEYFSETQRNKGNFPGRFSGRQFSNSRSEMNVSTLELGDSALYLCASSYNRRGGDQGEKLFFGSGTQLSVL.

The V and J genes are TRBV7-9 and TRBJ2-7; the D gene is possibly TRBD2 (6 bases). Germline-derived CDR1 and CDR2 are SEHNR and FQNEAQ (reference sequence). The CDR3 extends over 15 amino acids. The V end was cut by 5 bases, the J end by 6 bases, with 20 bases between. This CDR3 is CASSPRRDGLGEQYF. The CDR3 DNA is TGTGCCAGCAGCCCCCGGCGGGATGGATTGGGCGAGCAGTACTTC.

This chain connects TRBV18 to TRBJ2-7, with TRBD2 matching over 12 bases. CDR3 size: 16 residues. CDR1 is KGHSH, CDR2 LQKENI, per germline. Trimming removed 2 bases from V and 2 bases from J; junction bases left unmatched: 4. The CDR3 DNA reads TGTGCCAGCTCACCAAGGCTAGCGGGAGGGCCCTACGAGCAGTACTTC. This gives the protein CASSPRLAGGPYEQYF.

The CDR3 is CASSISPTGFNEKLFF. CDR3 DNA sequence: TGTGCCAGTAGTATCTCGCCCACAGGTTTCAATGAAAAACTGTTTTTT. The chain has TRBV19 and TRBJ1-4; the D gene is possibly TRBD1 (5 bases). Germline loops: CDR1 LNHDA, CDR2 SQIVND (reference sequence). This CDR3 region has 16 residues. Trimming removed 3 bases from V and 5 bases from J, with 16 bases in between.

This rearrangement joins TRBV11-2 to TRBJ2-7; D ambiguous. The CDR3 totals 15 residues. Germline CDR1 and CDR2: SGHAT and FQNNGV. Trimming took off 3 bases at V and 3 bases at J, with 15 bases between the two ends. In DNA, the CDR3 is TGTGCCAGCAGCTTCGCGCCCTTGGGCCACTACGAGCAGTACTTC. Translated: CASSFAPLGHYEQYF. Complete variable domain (other parts from reference TRBV11-2 and TRBJ2-7): EAGVAQSPRYKIIEKRQSVAFWCNPISGHATLYWYQQILGQGPKLLIQFQNNGVVDDSQLPKDRFSAERLKGVDSTLKIQPAKLEDSAVYLCASSFAPLGHYEQYFGPGTRLTVT.

This clone was seen once. The J gene is TRBJ2-1, the V gene TRBV19, with TRBD2 matching 11 bases. Unmatched junction bases numbered 5, after V lost 2 bases and J lost 2 bases. The CDR3 covers 17 residues. Germline V gene sequence: CDR1 LNHDA, CDR2 SQIVND (reference sequence). The CDR3 loop reads CASSINPGLAAYNEQFF. The CDR3 DNA reads TGTGCCAGTAGTATAAATCCGGGACTAGCGGCCTACAATGAGCAGTTCTTC. Looking up the rest from reference TRBV19 and TRBJ2-1 gives the full variable domain: DGGITQSPKYLFRKEGQNVTLSCEQNLNHDAMYWYRQDPGQGLRLIYYSQIVNDFQKGDIAEGYSVSREKKESFPLTVTSAQKNPTAFYLCASSINPGLAAYNEQFFGPGTRLTVL.

V is TRBV7-9 and J is TRBJ2-7, with D perhaps TRBD2 (5 bases). There are 13 residues in the CDR3. Trimming took off 11 bases at V and 2 bases at J, with 16 bases between the two ends. CDR1 is SEHNR, CDR2 FQNEAQ, per germline (reference sequence). This CDR3 is CAGRASHTYEQYF. As DNA, the CDR3 is TGTGCCGGCCGGGCTAGCCATACCTACGAGCAGTACTTC.

The chain is built from TRBV11-2 and TRBJ2-5; D call uncertain. This CDR3 contains 13 residues. The germline V gene has CDR1 SGHAT and CDR2 FQNNGV. Trimming took 4 bases from V and 5 from J, leaving 11 bases between them. The CDR3 region is CASSSRTSETQYF. The CDR3, as DNA: TGTGCCAGCAGCTCTAGGACCAGCGAGACCCAGTACTTC. Full variable domain (rest looked up from reference TRBV11-2 and TRBJ2-5): EAGVAQSPRYKIIEKRQSVAFWCNPISGHATLYWYQQILGQGPKLLIQFQNNGVVDDSQLPKDRFSAERLKGVDSTLKIQPAKLEDSAVYLCASSSRTSETQYFGPGTRLLVL.

CDR3 amino acids: CANSGQGYEQYF. The CDR3 DNA sequence: TGTGCCAACTCGGGACAGGGTTACGAGCAGTACTTC. This chain links TRBV2 with TRBJ2-7; 9 nucleotides match TRBD1. Germline assignment: CDR1 SNHLY and CDR2 FYNNEI. Germline trimming cut 10 bases from V and 4 bases from J; bases unmatched to any gene: 5. CDR3 length equals 12 residues.

V usage is TRBV5-1 and J usage is TRBJ1-2; 11 bases are shared with TRBD1. The V gene's germline CDR1 is SGHRS and CDR2 YFSETQ. Trimming removed 4 bases from V and 0 bases from J; junction bases left unmatched: 5. This CDR3 has 16 residues. The CDR3 region has the DNA TGCGCCAGCAGCCTGGGACAGGGGGACCCTAACTATGGCTACACCTTC. It translates to CASSLGQGDPNYGYTF. The whole variable domain, filled in from reference TRBV5-1 and TRBJ1-2, reads KAGVTQTPRYLIKTRGQQVTLSCSPISGHRSVSWYQQTPGQGLQFLFEYFSETQRNKGNFPGRFSGRQFSNSRSEMNVSTLELGDSALYLCASSLGQGDPNYGYTFGSGTRLTVV.

The rearrangement uses TRBV5-6 and TRBJ1-4; 9 nucleotides match TRBD1. V dropped 4 bases and J dropped 3; count of bases not matched to a gene: 13. The CDR3 is 18 residues long. Germline CDR1 reads SGHDT; CDR2 reads YYEEEE. The CDR3 protein is CASSRTGAGKGANEKLFF. CDR3 DNA: TGTGCCAGCAGCAGGACAGGGGCCGGGAAGGGAGCTAATGAAAAACTGTTTTTT.

A few counts support this clone. J is TRBJ2-3 and V is TRBV5-1, with 7 bases lining up with TRBD1. This CDR3 spans 14 amino acids. Germline V gives CDR1 SGHRS, CDR2 YFSETQ. The junction had 5 bases not matched to a gene; V was cut back by 4 bases and J by 3 bases. Here the CDR3 reads CASSKGQVTDTQYF. In DNA, the CDR3 is TGCGCCAGCAGCAAAGGACAGGTAACAGATACGCAGTATTTT.

This chain connects TRBV5-1 to TRBJ2-2, with 11 bases lining up with TRBD2. Germline CDR1 and CDR2: SGHRS and YFSETQ. The CDR3 spans 14 residues. The trim removed 7 bases at V and 3 bases at J, leaving 2 bases unmatched. The CDR3 DNA is TGCGCCAGCTCGGGACTAGCGGACACCGGGGAGCTGTTTTTT. It yields the protein CASSGLADTGELFF.

This chain connects TRBV7-2 to TRBJ2-7; D is ambiguous. Trimming stripped 4 bases from V and 3 bases from J, with 4 bases between. Germline V CDR1 and CDR2: SGHTA, FQGNSA. The CDR3 sequence is 11 residues long. As DNA, the CDR3 is TGTGCCAGCAGCTCCCACTACGAGCAGTACTTC. This encodes CASSSHYEQYF.